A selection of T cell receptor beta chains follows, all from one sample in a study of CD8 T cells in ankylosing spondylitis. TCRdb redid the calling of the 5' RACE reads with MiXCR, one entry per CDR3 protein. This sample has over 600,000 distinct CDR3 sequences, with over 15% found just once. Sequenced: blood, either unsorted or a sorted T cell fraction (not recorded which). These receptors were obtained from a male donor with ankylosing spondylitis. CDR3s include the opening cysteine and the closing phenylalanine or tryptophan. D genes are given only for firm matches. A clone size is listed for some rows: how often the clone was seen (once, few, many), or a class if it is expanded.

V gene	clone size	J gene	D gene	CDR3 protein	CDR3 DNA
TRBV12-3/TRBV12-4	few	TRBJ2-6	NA	CASSHSSGANVLTF	TGTGCCAGCAGCCACAGTTCTGGGGCCAACGTCCTGACTTTC
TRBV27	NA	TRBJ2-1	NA	CASSLLGGEGGSYNEQFF	TGTGCCAGCAGTTTACTAGGGGGAGAGGGTGGATCCTACAATGAGCAGTTCTTC
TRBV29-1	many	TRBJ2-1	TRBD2	CSVFSGVYNEQFF	TGCAGCGTCTTTAGCGGGGTCTACAATGAGCAGTTCTTC
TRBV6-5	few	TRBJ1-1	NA	CASSYGGAEAFF	TGTGCCAGCAGTTATGGTGGGGCTGAAGCTTTCTTT
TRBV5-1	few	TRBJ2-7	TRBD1	CASSLIPGTGSTEQYF	TGCGCCAGCAGCCTTATCCCAGGGACAGGATCTACCGAGCAGTACTTC
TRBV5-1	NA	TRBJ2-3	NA	CASSPGGYTPLVTQYF	TGCGCCAGCAGCCCCGGGGGTTATACCCCCCTCGTGACGCAGTATTTT
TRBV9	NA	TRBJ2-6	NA	CASSARPAGANVLTF	TGTGCCAGCAGCGCCCGACCGGCTGGGGCCAACGTCCTGACTTTC
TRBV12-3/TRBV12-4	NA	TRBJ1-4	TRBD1	CASGGPGGVEKLFF	TGTGCCAGCGGTGGACCAGGGGGGGTAGAAAAACTGTTTTTT
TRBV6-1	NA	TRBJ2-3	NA	CASTRESATDTQYF	TGTGCCAGCACTAGGGAAAGCGCCACAGATACGCAGTATTTT
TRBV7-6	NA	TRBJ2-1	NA	CASINPYQDKNNEQFF	TGTGCCAGCATCAACCCTTACCAGGACAAAAACAATGAGCAGTTCTTC
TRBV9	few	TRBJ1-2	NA	CASSYNANYGYTF	TGTGCCAGCAGTTATAACGCTAACTATGGCTACACCTTC
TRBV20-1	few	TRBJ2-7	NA	CSARGGGVPLYEQYF	TGCAGTGCTAGGGGGGGCGGGGTCCCCCTCTACGAGCAGTACTTC
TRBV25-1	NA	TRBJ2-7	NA	CASSDWGEQYF	TGTGCCAGCAGTGATTGGGGCGAGCAGTACTTC
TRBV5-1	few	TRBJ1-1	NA	CASRPGHPNTEAFF	TGCGCCAGCAGGCCGGGACATCCGAACACTGAAGCTTTCTTT
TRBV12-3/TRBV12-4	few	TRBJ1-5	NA	CASSFLFNQPQHF	TGTGCCAGCAGTTTTCTGTTCAATCAGCCCCAGCATTTT
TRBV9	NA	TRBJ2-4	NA	CASSVDPGIAKNIQYF	TGTGCCAGCAGCGTAGATCCGGGGATAGCCAAAAACATTCAGTACTTC
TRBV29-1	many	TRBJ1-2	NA	CSVEDRGRNYGYTF	TGCAGCGTTGAAGATCGGGGCAGGAACTATGGCTACACCTTC
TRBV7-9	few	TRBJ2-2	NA	CATLDLNTGELFF	TGTGCCACACTAGACTTGAACACCGGGGAGCTGTTTTTT
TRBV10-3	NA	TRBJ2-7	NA	CAIMGDSYEQYF	TGTGCCATCATGGGAGATTCCTACGAGCAGTACTTC
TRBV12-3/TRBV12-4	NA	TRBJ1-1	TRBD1	CASSSLTGPTEAFF	TGTGCCAGCAGTTCCCTGACAGGGCCCACTGAAGCTTTCTTT
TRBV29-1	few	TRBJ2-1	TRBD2	CSVHGGGSYNEQFF	TGCAGCGTCCATGGCGGGGGTTCCTACAATGAGCAGTTCTTC
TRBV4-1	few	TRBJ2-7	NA	CASSRENRGAAYEQYF	TGCGCCAGCAGCCGAGAAAACCGCGGCGCAGCCTACGAGCAGTACTTC
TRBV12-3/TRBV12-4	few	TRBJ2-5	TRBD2	CASNRGGVPQETQYF	TGTGCCAGCAACCGGGGGGGGGTCCCGCAAGAGACCCAGTACTTC
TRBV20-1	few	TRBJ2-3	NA	CSARATGLDTQYF	TGCAGTGCTAGAGCAACAGGGCTAGATACGCAGTATTTT
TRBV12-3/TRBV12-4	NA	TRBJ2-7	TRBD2	CASSFRTSGMYEQYF	TGTGCCAGCAGTTTTAGGACTAGCGGGATGTACGAGCAGTACTTC
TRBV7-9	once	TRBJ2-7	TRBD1	CASSLAGGQGAYEQYF	TGTGCCAGCAGCTTGGCCGGGGGACAGGGGGCCTACGAGCAGTACTTC
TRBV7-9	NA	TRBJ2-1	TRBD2	CASSLFAGGPTNEQFF	TGTGCCAGCAGCCTTTTTGCGGGAGGCCCTACGAATGAGCAGTTCTTC
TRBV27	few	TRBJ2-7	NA	CASSWGPRSYEQYF	TGTGCCAGCAGTTGGGGGCCTCGGAGCTACGAGCAGTACTTC
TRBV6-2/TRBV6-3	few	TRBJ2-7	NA	CASSTIPHGYEQYF	TGTGCCAGCAGTACCATTCCCCATGGCTACGAGCAGTACTTC
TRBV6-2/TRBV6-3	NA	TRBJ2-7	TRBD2	CASNGLAGESGDEQYF	TGTGCCAGCAACGGACTAGCGGGAGAGTCGGGCGACGAGCAGTACTTC
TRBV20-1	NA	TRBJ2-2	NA	CSAREPGRTGELFF	TGCAGTGCTAGAGAACCAGGGAGGACCGGGGAGCTGTTTTTT
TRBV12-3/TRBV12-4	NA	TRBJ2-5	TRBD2	CASTPGGVVGTQYF	TGTGCCAGCACGCCGGGGGGGGTCGTGGGGACCCAGTACTTC
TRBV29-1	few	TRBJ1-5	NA	CSSTPRTVPYSNQPQHF	TGCAGCTCGACTCCGAGAACAGTGCCCTATAGCAATCAGCCCCAGCATTTT
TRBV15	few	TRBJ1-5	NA	CATSREEFNQPQHF	TGTGCCACCAGCAGAGAGGAGTTCAATCAGCCCCAGCATTTT
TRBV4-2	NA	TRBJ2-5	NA	CASSQAVFEQTQYF	TGTGCCAGCAGCCAAGCCGTTTTTGAGCAGACCCAGTACTTC
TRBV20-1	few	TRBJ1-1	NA	CSASGPTEAFF	TGCAGTGCTAGTGGGCCCACTGAAGCTTTCTTT
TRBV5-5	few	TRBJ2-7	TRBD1	CASSLSGQGFPMAYEQYF	TGTGCCAGCAGCTTGTCTGGACAGGGCTTCCCTATGGCCTACGAGCAGTACTTC
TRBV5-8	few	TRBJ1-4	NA	CASSLGVSTNEKLFF	TGTGCCAGCAGCTTGGGAGTATCAACTAATGAAAAACTGTTTTTT
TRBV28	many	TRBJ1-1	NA	CASTSPGGVGTEAFF	TGTGCCAGCACCTCTCCGGGGGGAGTTGGGACTGAAGCTTTCTTT
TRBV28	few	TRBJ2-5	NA	CASTGQLQETQYF	TGTGCCAGCACGGGACAACTCCAAGAGACCCAGTACTTC
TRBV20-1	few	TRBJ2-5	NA	CSAPRKGRETQYF	TGCAGTGCTCCTCGGAAGGGGCGGGAGACCCAGTACTTC
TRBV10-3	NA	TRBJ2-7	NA	CAISESQYEQYF	TGTGCCATCAGTGAGTCGCAGTACGAGCAGTACTTC
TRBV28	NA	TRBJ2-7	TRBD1	CASSFKTGAWYEQYF	TGTGCCAGCAGTTTCAAGACAGGGGCGTGGTACGAGCAGTACTTC
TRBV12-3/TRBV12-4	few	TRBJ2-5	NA	CASTRTGPTAF	TGTGCCAGCACCCGAACCGGGCCCACCGCGTTC
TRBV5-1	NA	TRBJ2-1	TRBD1	CASSIGTDHNEQFF	TGCGCCAGCAGTATCGGGACAGACCACAATGAGCAGTTCTTC
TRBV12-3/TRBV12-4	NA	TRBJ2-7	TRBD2	CASSLASGVSYEQYF	TGTGCCAGCAGTTTAGCTAGCGGGGTCTCCTACGAGCAGTACTTC
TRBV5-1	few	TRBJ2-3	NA	CASRWESDTDTQYF	TGCGCCAGCCGATGGGAGAGCGACACAGATACGCAGTATTTT
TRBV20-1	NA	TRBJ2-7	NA	CSARVWSSYEQYF	TGCAGTGCTAGGGTCTGGAGCTCCTACGAGCAGTACTTC